This T cell receptor (beta chain) was recorded in a study of T cell responses to AZD1222 COVID-19 vaccine. Findings and caveats of the study: Clonal diversity was possibly underestimated, and the donors were mostly white British, with more females. Seropositive AZD1222 recipients at baseline numbered only five or six. Scientists sampled the repertoires only once the peak T cell response had passed.

From germline, CDR1 is SGHRS and CDR2 YFSETQ. This CDR3 region has 19 residues. V lost 3 bases, J lost 0 bases, and 15 bases stayed unmatched. Data came from immunoSEQ multiplex PCR; TCRdb stores just in-frame clones and leaves some out. The sample contains 150,000 to 200,000 clones, approximately 92% of which appear only once. With respect to this clone: What it binds is unknown.

This sample comprised peripheral blood, obtained 28 days after the second dose of the MenACWY control vaccine. The chain uses TRBV5-1 and TRBJ2-7; 10 bases are shared with TRBD2. This clonotype was obtained from an adult who received the MenACWY meningococcal vaccine as a control. CDR3 sequence (DNA): TGCGCCAGCAGCTCCTGGCGTCGAGAGCGGGAGGGAACCTCCTACGAGCAGTACTTC. This sequence encodes CASSSWRREREGTSYEQYF.